This TCR beta chain was observed in a study of cytomegalovirus exposure and HLA in healthy donors. Study-wide context: Among about 179 million T cells, an earlier analysis found 117 million unique TCR beta sequences.

The PCR employed 60 Vbeta primers together with 13 Jbeta primers. Original analysis: In a later analysis, 75 million to 95 million unique TCR beta chains included roughly 11 million shared by two or more donors. Produced via immunoSEQ multiplex PCR; TCRdb's table is partial and in-frame only. V and J calls and clone size are copied from that table; D and trimming were computed from the DNA. The sample has around 100,000 clones, 60% to 85% seen once. The V gene lost 2 bases and the J gene lost 4 bases, with 11 bases spanning the gap. The CDR3 spans 15 residues. The V gene's germline CDR1 is MDHEN and CDR2 SYDVKM. A single count supports this clone. As yet, its antigen is unknown. Findings and caveats of the study: In a later analysis, TCR association rates varied by HLA locus: DRB1 most, HLA-C fewest. Sequencing likely produced, as an artifact, a cluster of highly shared sequence variants.

The sequence was collected from a female donor in good health and CMV-seropositive. V is TRBV28 and J is TRBJ2-2; D might be TRBD2 (6 bases). The sequenced material came from PBMCs. CDR3 sequence: CASSLGGTGTGELFF. DNA of the CDR3: TGTGCCAGCAGTTTAGGTGGGACTGGCACCGGGGAGCTGTTTTTT.